Here is one T cell receptor (beta chain) with its context. Generated by immunoSEQ multiplex PCR, the TCRdb table keeps only in-frame clones and is missing some. The table lists roughly 160,000 clones, roughly 87% of them singletons, with 11% in the top ten. Individuals aged about 18 to 90 years were recruited from around 22 US areas. Cohort 3 recovery required two negative PCRs, clearance, or symptom resolution. These data are taken from a study of blood T cell repertoires in COVID-19. The V segment lost 3 bases and the J segment 5 bases; nucleotides outside the gene matches: 12. CDR3 length equals 17 residues. Germline V gives CDR1 LGHNA, CDR2 YNFKEQ.

V and J are TRBV4-2 and TRBJ2-3; 9 bases match TRBD2. The sequenced sample was PBMCs or T cells enriched from blood (not recorded which). This clonotype was sampled from a man between 45 and 60 years old who had recovered from COVID-19. CDR3 DNA sequence: TGTGCCAGCAGCCAGCTAGGGGCGGGGGGGCCGATAGATACGCAGTATTTT. Translated, it gives CASSQLGAGGPIDTQYF.